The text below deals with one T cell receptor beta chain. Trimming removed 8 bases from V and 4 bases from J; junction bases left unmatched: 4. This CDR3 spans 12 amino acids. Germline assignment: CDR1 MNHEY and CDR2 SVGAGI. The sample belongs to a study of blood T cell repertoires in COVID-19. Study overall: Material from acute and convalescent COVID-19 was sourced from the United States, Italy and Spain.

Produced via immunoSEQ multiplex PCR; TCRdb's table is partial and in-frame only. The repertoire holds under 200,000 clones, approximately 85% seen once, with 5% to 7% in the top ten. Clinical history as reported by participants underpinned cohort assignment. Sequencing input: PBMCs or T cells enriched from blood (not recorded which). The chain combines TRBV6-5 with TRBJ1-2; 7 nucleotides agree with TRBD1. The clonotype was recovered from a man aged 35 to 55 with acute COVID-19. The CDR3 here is CASRQGGYGYTF. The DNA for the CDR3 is TGTGCCAGCCGGCAGGGGGGCTATGGCTACACCTTC.